One and the same sample provided the 8 T cell receptor beta chains below, sequenced in a study of blood T cell repertoires in COVID-19. Sequencing was performed with immunoSEQ multiplex PCR; in TCRdb, only in-frame clones are kept and a portion is missing. Of about 80,000 clones in the sample, around four fifths were seen once. The sample comprised peripheral blood. Every receptor here comes from a man at least 80 years old with active or convalescent COVID-19.

J is TRBJ1-2 and V is TRBV28; D not resolved. The CDR3 loop spans 11 amino acids. Germline CDR1 and CDR2: MDHEN and SYDVKM. Trimming cost V 8 bases and J 8 bases, with 12 bases left between them. CDR3 residues: CASGRFRGYTF. In nucleotides, the CDR3 is TGTGCCAGCGGAAGATTCAGGGGCTACACCTTC.

This chain joins TRBV3-1 (or the pseudogene TRBV3-2) and TRBJ1-4; unclear D gene. V was pared by 0 bases and J by 8 bases, with 10 bases between. Germline-derived CDR1 and CDR2 are LGHDT and YNNKEL (reference sequence). The CDR3 sequence is 14 residues long. CDR3 sequence reads: CASSQDGRGEKLFF. CDR3 nucleotide sequence: TGTGCCAGCAGCCAAGATGGACGGGGAGAAAAACTGTTTTTT.

Of note for this clone: Other DNA variants within this sample encode the same CDR3. V is TRBV28 and J is TRBJ2-3, with D hard to call. The CDR3 is made up of 13 amino acids. Germline CDR1 and CDR2: MDHEN and SYDVKM. V lost 5 bases and J lost 2, with 8 bases in between. The CDR3 region is CASSPPVTDTQYF. In DNA form, the CDR3 reads TGTGCCAGCAGTCCGCCGGTCACAGATACGCAGTATTTT.

The chain is built from TRBV19 and TRBJ1-2, with 9 bases that match TRBD1. CDR1 and CDR2 (germline): LNHDA, SQIVND (reference sequence). The CDR3 length is 14 residues. V shed 6 bases and J 7 bases; nucleotides not matched to a gene: 9. The CDR3 region has the DNA TGTGCCAGTAGCGTACAGGGGGCGTCTCTTGGCTACACCTTC. Its protein product is CASSVQGASLGYTF.

This chain connects TRBV11-2 to TRBJ1-6; D is ambiguous. Germline V gene data show CDR1 as SGHAT and CDR2 as FQNNGV. V was clipped by 1 base and J by 7 bases, with 14 bases between them. The CDR3 is 16 residues long. CDR3 coding DNA: TGTGCCAGCAGCTTAGCTGGTGGGCAGATAAATTCACCCCTCCACTTT. This encodes CASSLAGGQINSPLHF.

The chain combines TRBV2 with TRBJ1-3, with 9 nucleotides matching TRBD1. The CDR3 is 16 amino acids. V lost 6 bases and J lost 0; bases outside the gene matches: 6. The V gene's germline CDR1 is SNHLY and CDR2 FYNNEI. The CDR3 sequence: CASRSTGGNSGNTIYF. The DNA for the CDR3 is TGTGCCAGCAGGTCGACAGGGGGAAACTCTGGAAACACCATATATTTT.

The chain combines TRBV18 with TRBJ2-2, with D perhaps matching TRBD2 (5 bases). The CDR3 runs 16 residues. V lost 0 bases, J lost 5 bases, and 13 bases lay in between. CDR1 is KGHSH and CDR2 is LQKENI in the germline V gene. The CDR3 nucleotides read TGTGCCAGCTCACCACCGAGTCGGCCGGGGACCGGGGAGCTGTTTTTT. It specifies CASSPPSRPGTGELFF.

This clone appeared a few times. The rearrangement links TRBV19 to TRBJ1-2, with no clear D. The CDR3 covers 15 residues. Germline CDR1 is LNHDA and CDR2 is SQIVND (reference sequence). V was shortened by 0 bases and J by 7 bases, with 15 bases between the two germline ends. This CDR3 is CASSIDSSDLGGYTF. CDR3 coding DNA: TGTGCCAGTAGTATAGACAGCTCTGATCTAGGTGGCTACACCTTC. Full variable domain (rest looked up from reference TRBV19 and TRBJ1-2): DGGITQSPKYLFRKEGQNVTLSCEQNLNHDAMYWYRQDPGQGLRLIYYSQIVNDFQKGDIAEGYSVSREKKESFPLTVTSAQKNPTAFYLCASSIDSSDLGGYTFGSGTRLTVV.